There are a few counts of the clone carrying this T cell receptor (beta chain). Its specificity is unknown. The data belong to a study of beta chain features in type 1 diabetes. Reverse transcription of all isolated RNA meant that expressed TCRB transcripts were sequenced. The table came from immunoSEQ multiplex PCR; TCRdb's copy has only in-frame clones and leaves some out. The sample has 250,000 to 350,000 clones; approximately 10% are singletons. Findings and limits, study-wide: Shortening that was moderate but significant affected the TCRB CDR3s of Type 1 diabetes patients in all four CD4+ subsets.

Germline CDR1 SGHVS, CDR2 FQNEAQ. The CDR3 is 14 amino acids. The V segment lost 5 bases and the J segment 2 bases; nucleotides outside the gene matches: 5. The chain is built from TRBV7-8 and TRBJ2-5; the match to TRBD1 covers 7 bases. The TCR sequence derives from a woman in her 30s in good health. The sample comprised naive CD4+ T cells from blood. As DNA, the CDR3 is TGTGCCAGCAGCCACCGGGACAGACAAGAGACCCAGTACTTC. As protein: CASSHRDRQETQYF.